This TCR beta chain was recorded in a study of PD-1 blockade in classical Hodgkin lymphoma (dated by TCRdb to 2019 to 2021). As for the study more broadly: Nivolumab dosing was 3 mg/kg intravenously every 2 weeks, continuing until either disease progression or unacceptable toxicity. To define a peripheral blood immune signature of response to PD-1 blockade in classical Hodgkin lymphoma, the study combined TCR beta sequencing with CyTOF. Broader findings and caveats from the paper: The study was restricted to a single clinical trial cohort, and the causes of repertoire differences, possibly disease activity or prior therapy, were left undefined. Lower diversity was observed in patients in whom nivolumab was started less than 1 year after ASCT, and these patients were excluded from later analyses so that confounding by immune reconstitution would be avoided. A significant rise by C4D1 was seen in CD4+ but not CD8+ TCR diversity (p=0.0027 vs p=0.16), with the rise being most apparent in complete responders (p=0.02). Baseline TCR diversity was reported as lower in newly diagnosed patients than in healthy donors, and lower still in relapsed/refractory patients. Trial patients achieving complete response had baseline diversity similar to newly diagnosed patients, whereas partial responders and progressors had significantly lower diversity.

On this clone itself: The clone's antigen remains unknown. Base qualities are not recorded, but no much larger clone differs from it by a single base.

There are 16 amino acids in the CDR3, from cysteine to phenylalanine inclusive. The retained sequence is limited to the CDR3, 48 bases, with the frame set at the first base. Deletion took 2 bases off V and 1 base off J, with a span of 12 bases between the germline ends. Sequences MDHEN (CDR1) and SYDVKM (CDR2) are obtained from the germline V gene. The Qiagen DNeasy kit was used to extract genomic DNA both from unsorted PBMCs and from the negatively selected CD4+ and CD8+ fractions. TCR beta CDR3 regions were amplified by immunoSEQ multiplex PCR using primers annealing to V and J segments. A synthetic immune receptor repertoire was used to minimize amplification bias, and remaining bias was computationally removed after sequencing. In the source study's methods: Custom Python scripts were used to quantify repertoire diversity as the Shannon entropy index. Unsorted, CD4+ and CD8+ repertoires were analyzed separately, except for combined analyses in which CD4+ and CD8+ sequences were merged in silico. Clonal expansion was defined as at least a 2-fold frequency increase after treatment relative to C1D1, with a pseudocount of 0.5 for undetected baseline clones. Singleton clones were defined as clones with 0 or 1 copy at C1D1, and non-singleton clones were defined as clones with 2 or more copies. Clones expanded in unsorted samples were labelled as CD4+, CD8+ or unknown by matching protein sequences in sorted samples from the same patient. Diversity changes from C1D1 to C4D1 were tested in paired samples using Wilcoxon tests. The source is immuneACCESS, and TCRdb retained only in-frame sequences with V and J called. Part of the clones is not carried over; for the studies checked, unresolved V genes explain less than half of this, and the remainder is unexplained. Clone size and the V and J calls come from that table; the DNA yielded D and trimming. Across this sample there are about 18,000 clones, with less than 85% seen only once. Around 2.6% of the sample lies in the top ten.

Sample time point, as interpreted from the label and publication: cycle 4 day 1 (C4D1), after less than seven weeks of nivolumab. Every trial patient had relapsed after autologous stem cell transplantation, and cohorts A, B and C differed in prior brentuximab vedotin exposure. CD4+ T cells were purified from thawed PBMCs by magnetic negative selection with a Miltenyi CD4+ T cell isolation kit. The trial cohort comprised about 60 patients with relapsed/refractory classical Hodgkin lymphoma whose best overall responses were complete response, partial response or progressive disease. Trial patients were treated with single-agent nivolumab in the multi-cohort phase II CheckMate 205 trial. Best overall response was determined by an independent review committee according to the 2007 International Working Group response criteria. Trial PBMCs were collected just before the start of nivolumab (C1D1) and during therapy at cycle 2 day 1 and cycle 4 day 1. After peripheral blood was drawn into 8 mL Vacutainer Cell Preparation Tubes, PBMCs were isolated by centrifugation and then cryopreserved. Purified CD4+ and CD8+ fractions were prepared only for cases in which an additional PBMC sample was available. Magnetically labelled cells were depleted on LS columns in a quadroMACS separator, and the flow-through was collected as the purified fraction.

The origin of this receptor is a human donor with classical Hodgkin lymphoma. The V and J segments used are TRBV28 and TRBJ1-5; the D gene is perhaps TRBD1, on 6 matching bases. This specimen consisted of CD4+ T cells from blood, obtained before the fourth cycle of nivolumab. The DNA is as follows: TGTGCCAGCAGTTTACTGACAGGCATAAGCAATCAGCCCCAGCATTTT. Its amino acids are CASSLLTGISNQPQHF.